The entry below describes one T cell receptor beta chain. The age range of participants was about 18 to 89 years, with residence in fewer than 25 US areas. Participants reported their clinical history, and cohort assignment relied on those reports. This sample stems from a study of blood T cell repertoires in COVID-19. Study details: The study drew acute and convalescent COVID-19 samples from the United States, Italy and Spain.

As processed by the authors: Amplification from reference gene primers served as the basis for estimated nucleated cell counts. TCRdb's table, derived via immunoSEQ multiplex PCR, lists solely in-frame clones and lacks some. From that table come the V and J calls and clone size; the DNA was used to work out D and trimming. The sample lists 150,000 to 200,000 clones, about 90% occurring once. Sequencing was performed on PBMCs or T cells enriched from blood (not recorded which). The receptor's source is a woman aged 50 to 65 who had recovered from COVID-19.

The CDR3 sequence: CASSRISGGGGGYTF. In nucleotides, the CDR3 is TGTGCCAGCAGCCGAATATCGGGGGGCGGTGGTGGCTACACCTTC. The gene calls are TRBV3-1 (or the pseudogene TRBV3-2) and TRBJ1-2, with D possibly matching TRBD1 (6 bases). Germline lookup yields CDR1 LGHDT and CDR2 YNNKEL (reference sequence). The length of the CDR3 is 15 residues. V lost 4 bases and J 7 bases, leaving 19 bases between the germline ends.